The source of this T cell receptor (beta chain) is a study of cytomegalovirus exposure and HLA in healthy donors. Study-level results: As a later analysis showed, several of the most significant clusters appeared to be linked to common viral pathogens.

The PCR had 60 Vbeta and 13 Jbeta primers. Profiled with immunoSEQ multiplex PCR; TCRdb holds only in-frame clones, not every one. The sample includes 130,000 or so clones, about 9.2% of them seen just once. The J segment lost 6 bases and the V segment lost 6 bases, leaving 11 bases of the junction unmatched. This CDR3 is 16 amino acids long. CDR1 SGHVS and CDR2 FQNEAQ come from the germline V gene. This clone was counted between two and nine times. Its target is not known. This TCR was sampled from a woman aged 35 to 49 in good health and CMV-seropositive. The chain uses TRBV7-8 and TRBJ2-2; the match to TRBD2 covers 9 bases. The sample comprised PBMCs. CDR3 nucleotide sequence: TGTGCCAGCAGTACTCCCATGGCGGGGGGGCCCGGGGAGCTGTTTTTT. Translated, it gives CASSTPMAGGPGELFF.